This is a list of T cell receptor beta chains from one sample in a study of T cell responses to AZD1222 COVID-19 vaccine. Clones were read by immunoSEQ multiplex PCR, and TCRdb kept only the in-frame ones, dropping some. The sample comprises 15,000 to 20,000 clones, over 85% of which are singletons, and 8.7% rests with the top ten. Sequencing was performed on peripheral blood, taken 28 days after the second AZD1222 dose. The receptors here all came from an adult who received the AZD1222 COVID-19 vaccine. Each CDR3 is given with its conserved first and last residue. D genes are given only for firm matches. Clone size is not always given. Where it is, it says once, few, many or a class for expanded clones.

TRBV5-1	.	15	TRBJ2-2	.	TGCGCCAGCAGCTTGGACGGCCGGAACACCGGGGAGCTGTTTTTT	CASSLDGRNTGELFF
TRBV6-1	TRBD2	16	TRBJ2-5	.	TGTGCCAGCAGTGAACGGGCTAGCGGGAGTACAAAGACCCAGTACTTC	CASSERASGSTKTQYF
TRBV27	TRBD2	15	TRBJ2-3	once	TGTGCCAGCAGCAGGGACTACCCTAGCACAGATACGCAGTATTTT	CASSRDYPSTDTQYF
TRBV5-1	.	13	TRBJ1-5	.	TGCGCCAGCAGCTTGGATAATGGTCAGCCCCAGCATTTT	CASSLDNGQPQHF
TRBV4-1	.	13	TRBJ1-1	.	TGCGCCAGCAGCCAAGAGGGTGAGACTGAAGCTTTCTTT	CASSQEGETEAFF
TRBV5-8	TRBD1	14	TRBJ2-3	.	TGTGCCAGCAGCTTACAGGGGGGCACAGATACGCAGTATTTT	CASSLQGGTDTQYF
TRBV6-6	TRBD1	16	TRBJ2-5	.	TGTGCCAGCAGTTACATCGGGACAGGGTCGTGGGAGACCCAGTACTTC	CASSYIGTGSWETQYF
TRBV4-1	.	16	TRBJ1-1	.	TGCGCCAGCAGCCACAAAATCCGGGGTTTGAACACTGAAGCTTTCTTT	CASSHKIRGLNTEAFF
TRBV10-3	TRBD1	13	TRBJ1-1	.	TGTGCCATCAGCGGCACAGGGGTCACTGAAGCTTTCTTT	CAISGTGVTEAFF
TRBV7-2	.	15	TRBJ2-1	.	TGTGCCAGCAGCCAGGGGGGGGCGTCCTACAATGAGCAGTTCTTC	CASSQGGASYNEQFF
TRBV12-5	.	17	TRBJ1-1	few	TGTGCTAGTGGTTTCGTTTGGCAGGGTAACATGAACACTGAAGCTTTCTTT	CASGFVWQGNMNTEAFF
TRBV9	.	17	TRBJ1-5	few	TGTGCCAGCAGCGTAGGTAAGTCCCGAAAGGTCAATCAGCCCCAGCATTTT	CASSVGKSRKVNQPQHF
TRBV7-9	.	14	TRBJ2-3	.	TGTGCCAGCAGCTTAGGTCGTAGCGCCGATACGCAGTATTTT	CASSLGRSADTQYF
TRBV24-1	TRBD1	16	TRBJ1-5	.	TGTGCCACCAGTGATTTCGGGACAGGGTACAATCAGCCCCAGCATTTT	CATSDFGTGYNQPQHF
TRBV6-5	.	12	TRBJ2-2	once	TGTGCCAGCAGCCCATCCCCCGGGGAGCTGTTTTTT	CASSPSPGELFF
TRBV10-1	.	13	TRBJ2-3	.	TGCGCCAGCTGTAGCGGACACACAGATACGCAGTATTTT	CASCSGHTDTQYF
TRBV3-1/TRBV3-2	.	16	TRBJ2-2	.	TGTGCCAGCAGCCAAGCCCCCAGCACAGGGACCGGGGAGCTGTTTTTT	CASSQAPSTGTGELFF
TRBV7-8	.	16	TRBJ1-2	.	TGTGCCAGCACCTCGGGGGGACGGGGGATTAACTATGGCTACACCTTC	CASTSGGRGINYGYTF
TRBV3-1/TRBV3-2	.	15	TRBJ2-7	.	TGTGCCAGCAGCCAAGCCCGGGAGAGGTCCGACGAGCAGTACTTC	CASSQARERSDEQYF
TRBV3-1/TRBV3-2	.	15	TRBJ1-4	.	TGTGCCAGCAGCCAATCCGGTGGGGCCAATGAAAAACTGTTTTTT	CASSQSGGANEKLFF
TRBV4-1	TRBD2	18	TRBJ2-1	.	TGCGCCAGCAGCCCCTCGGGACTAGCGGGAGGGCGTGGGCATGAGCAGTTCTTC	CASSPSGLAGGRGHEQFF
TRBV5-6	.	16	TRBJ1-5	once	TGTGCCAGCAGCTTGTTTTCAGGGCCCGGCAATCAGCCCCAGCATTTT	CASSLFSGPGNQPQHF
TRBV28	TRBD1	14	TRBJ2-1	.	TGTGCCAGCACCAACAGGGGGCTTTACAATGAGCAGTTCTTC	CASTNRGLYNEQFF
TRBV11-2	.	12	TRBJ1-2	.	TGTGCCAGCAGCCTTAGCTTGGCAGGCTACACCTTC	CASSLSLAGYTF
TRBV7-8	.	18	TRBJ2-3	.	TGTGCCAGCAGCTCCGTCTTTTACCGGGTCGGAAAGACAGATACGCAGTATTTT	CASSSVFYRVGKTDTQYF
TRBV12-3/TRBV12-4	.	13	TRBJ1-2	.	TGTGCCAGCACTCTGGGACGCTCCTATGGCTACACCTTC	CASTLGRSYGYTF
TRBV7-9	.	16	TRBJ2-5	.	TGTGCCAGCAGCTTTGCCGGCAGCAAGTACCAAGAGACCCAGTACTTC	CASSFAGSKYQETQYF
TRBV7-8	TRBD2	16	TRBJ2-7	.	TGTGCCAGCAGCTCCCGGGGGACTAGCGGGCACTACGAGCAGTACTTC	CASSSRGTSGHYEQYF
TRBV9	TRBD1	13	TRBJ2-7	.	TGTGCCAGCAGCGTCCGACAGGGATCCGAGCAGTACTTC	CASSVRQGSEQYF
TRBV11-2	.	14	TRBJ2-3	.	TGTGCCAGCAGCTTTCGTGCCAAAACAGATACGCAGTATTTT	CASSFRAKTDTQYF
TRBV19	.	15	TRBJ1-5	.	TGTGCCAGTAGTCCGAGACAGTCCCCCGGAATAGCCCAGCATTTT	CASSPRQSPGIAQHF
TRBV6-5	TRBD1	15	TRBJ1-1	once	TGTGCCAGCAGACGCCCTGGACAGGTGGGCACTGAAGCTTTCTTT	CASRRPGQVGTEAFF
TRBV10-3	TRBD2	15	TRBJ2-1	few	TGTGCCATCAGTGACACCAGCCTAGCGGGAAATGAGCAGTTCTTC	CAISDTSLAGNEQFF
TRBV7-9	TRBD2	14	TRBJ2-7	.	TGTGCCAGCAGCTTATTGGGCGGGAGCTACGAGCAGTACTTC	CASSLLGGSYEQYF
TRBV9	.	13	TRBJ2-1	once	TGTGCCAGCAGCGTACGGCTGATGGATGAGCAGTTCTTC	CASSVRLMDEQFF
TRBV6-4	.	15	TRBJ1-1	.	TGTGCCAGCAGTGCCTCGGGGAGGGGAAACACTGAAGCTTTCTTT	CASSASGRGNTEAFF
TRBV11-2	.	11	TRBJ2-7	.	TGTGCCAGCAGCCTTCGTCACGAGCAGTACTTC	CASSLRHEQYF
TRBV2	.	16	TRBJ1-5	.	TGTGCCAGCAGTGTTCAGGGAGGGAGGAGCAATCAGCCCCAGCATTTT	CASSVQGGRSNQPQHF
TRBV28	.	14	TRBJ1-4	.	TGTGCCAGCAGTTTACGGCAGAGTAATGAAAAACTGTTTTTT	CASSLRQSNEKLFF
TRBV29-1	.	11	TRBJ1-3	.	TGCAGCGGGTACTCTGGAAACACCATATATTTT	CSGYSGNTIYF
TRBV19	TRBD2	15	TRBJ2-2	few	TGTGCCAGTAGTAGCGGGGGGGCCGGCACCGGGGAGCTGTTTTTT	CASSSGGAGTGELFF
TRBV6-5	.	15	TRBJ1-5	.	TGTGCCAGCAGACCGATGGTTGGGAGCAATCAGCCCCAGCATTTT	CASRPMVGSNQPQHF
TRBV10-3	.	13	TRBJ2-7	.	TGTGCCATCAGTGACGGCAGGGCCTACGAGCAGTACTTC	CAISDGRAYEQYF
TRBV6-2/TRBV6-3	.	13	TRBJ2-4	.	TGTGCCAGCAGCTTCAATAGCAAAAACATTCAGTACTTC	CASSFNSKNIQYF
TRBV24-1	.	15	TRBJ2-2	.	TGTGCCACCTCGGTTGGCGCGCTCGGCACCGGGGAGCTGTTTTTT	CATSVGALGTGELFF
TRBV27	.	14	TRBJ1-3	.	TGTGCCAGCAGTCGGACGCCACCCGGAAACACCATATATTTT	CASSRTPPGNTIYF
TRBV7-8	.	15	TRBJ1-2	.	TGTGCCAGCAGCCCCAGTGGATTAGCTAACTATGGCTACACCTTC	CASSPSGLANYGYTF
TRBV2	TRBD1	13	TRBJ1-2	.	TGTGCCAGTGTGAGGGGGCGTAACTATGGCTACACCTTC	CASVRGRNYGYTF
TRBV5-1	TRBD2	16	TRBJ2-3	.	TGCGCCAGCAGCTTGGTTCCAGCGGGGGGGGCAGATACGCAGTATTTT	CASSLVPAGGADTQYF
TRBV5-1	.	14	TRBJ1-3	once	TGCGCCAGCAGCTCCGGACAGAGGTCAGACACCATATATTTT	CASSSGQRSDTIYF
TRBV18	.	13	TRBJ1-4	.	TGTGCCAGCTCACCAGGGGATGGAGAAAAACTGTTTTTT	CASSPGDGEKLFF
TRBV11-3	.	13	TRBJ2-3	.	TGTGCCAGCAGCGTTCAGGGTACAGATACGCAGTATTTT	CASSVQGTDTQYF
TRBV28	.	14	TRBJ2-5	.	TGTGCCAGCAGACGCTCAGGGGGGATAGAGACCCAGTACTTC	CASRRSGGIETQYF